What follows are 18 T cell receptor beta chains derived from one specimen sequenced in a study of monozygotic twins with cystic fibrosis. The table came from immunoSEQ multiplex PCR; TCRdb's copy has only in-frame clones and leaves some out. There are about 32,000 clones in the sample; 96% occur only once, and more than 0.15% lies in the top ten. Sequencing was done on a sample of blood. The receptors come from a girl aged 2 to 9 with cystic fibrosis.

The chain couples TRBV2 to TRBJ1-1; D remains ambiguous. CDR3 size: 10 residues. Per germline, CDR1 SNHLY and CDR2 FYNNEI. V shed 8 bases and J shed 8 bases, with 9 bases lying between them. The CDR3 region has the DNA TGTGCCAGCCTGGGAGCAGAAGCTTTCTTT. The encoded protein is CASLGAEAFF.

V gene TRBV29-1 combines with J gene TRBJ2-4, with D perhaps matching TRBD2 (5 bases). The CDR3 has 11 amino acids. Trimming left V 4 bases short and J 8 bases short, with 9 bases between. In germline, CDR1 is SQVTM, CDR2 ANQGSEA. The CDR3 DNA follows: TGCAGCGTTGGAGGGTTTGACATTCAGTACTTC. It translates to CSVGGFDIQYF.

The chain couples TRBV5-4 to TRBJ1-4; TRBD1 might be the D (6 bases). Trimming removed 2 bases from V and 5 bases from J, with 16 bases in between. The CDR3 runs to 16 residues. Germline V CDR1 and CDR2: SGHNT, YYREEE (reference sequence). The CDR3 region is CASSLGQLGGNEKLFF. CDR3 DNA sequence: TGTGCCAGCAGCTTAGGACAGCTGGGGGGGAATGAAAAACTGTTTTTT. The complete variable domain, with remaining parts taken from reference TRBV5-4 and TRBJ1-4, reads ETGVTQSPTHLIKTRGQQVTLRCSSQSGHNTVSWYQQALGQGPQFIFQYYREEENGRGNFPPRFSGLQFPNYSSELNVNALELDDSALYLCASSLGQLGGNEKLFFGSGTQLSVL.

The genes are TRBV6-5 and TRBJ2-7; D is perhaps TRBD2 (5 bases). This CDR3 has 13 residues. Per germline, CDR1 MNHEY and CDR2 SVGAGI. V was pared by 2 bases and J by 5 bases, with 10 bases between. The CDR3 spells CASSYGGLNEQYF. The CDR3 DNA sequence: TGTGCCAGCAGTTACGGCGGGCTAAACGAGCAGTACTTC.

This clone was detected only a few times. The chain has TRBV2 and TRBJ1-2; D is unclear. The CDR3 contains 13 residues. Germline-derived CDR1 and CDR2 are SNHLY and FYNNEI. Trimming removed 0 bases from V and 8 bases from J, with 10 bases in between. CDR3 sequence reads: CASSEAGFWGYTF. CDR3 bases: TGTGCCAGCAGTGAAGCAGGGTTTTGGGGCTACACCTTC.

The chain recombines TRBV13 with TRBJ2-3; possibly TRBD2 for D (5 bases). There are 15 residues in the CDR3. Per germline, CDR1 PRHDT and CDR2 FYEKMQ (reference sequence). V gave up 1 base and J gave up 1 base, with 9 bases separating them. CDR3 region: CASSLVGSGTDTQYF. In DNA, the CDR3 is TGTGCCAGCAGCTTAGTGGGTAGCGGCACAGATACGCAGTATTTT.

The CDR3 loop reads CAWNTRGRTHSGNTIYF. CDR3 DNA: TGTGCCTGGAACACGAGGGGACGGACCCACTCTGGAAACACCATATATTTT. The genes are TRBV30 and TRBJ1-3, with a weak D call TRBD1 (5 bases). The CDR3 has 17 residues. With 4 bases removed from V and 0 bases from J, the gap between germline ends came to 19 bases. Germline V gene data show CDR1 as GTSNPN and CDR2 as SVGIG (reference sequence).

This clone was counted once. The chain carries TRBV19 and TRBJ2-7; 9 bases are shared with TRBD2. Germline CDR1 LNHDA, CDR2 SQIVND (reference sequence). J gave up 2 bases and V 4 bases, and 12 bases lay outside the gene matches. This CDR3 is 17 amino acids long. The CDR3 loop reads CASSTGLATRDPYEQYF. The CDR3 nucleotides are TGTGCCAGTAGTACCGGACTAGCGACCCGAGACCCCTACGAGCAGTACTTC.

The chain uses TRBV5-6 and TRBJ2-5, with 15 bases lining up with TRBD2. Germline trimming cut 4 bases from V and 2 bases from J; bases unmatched to any gene: 6. The CDR3 loop spans 17 amino acids. Germline CDR1 and CDR2: SGHDT and YYEEEE. The CDR3 sequence is CASSHGTSGRFQETQYF. CDR3 coding DNA: TGTGCCAGCAGCCATGGGACTAGCGGGAGGTTTCAAGAGACCCAGTACTTC.

This sequence joins TRBV6-5 and TRBJ1-6; D is undetermined. CDR3 size: 15 residues. From germline, CDR1 is MNHEY and CDR2 SVGAGI. V was trimmed by 0 bases and J by 10 bases, leaving 13 bases between them. The CDR3 nucleotides are TGTGCCAGCAGTTACTCGGCAGACGTCGGATCACCCCTCCACTTT. Translated: CASSYSADVGSPLHF.

This clone was recorded only once. The V and J genes are TRBV12-5 and TRBJ1-2; 7 bases are shared with TRBD1. The CDR3 is 14 amino acids. Germline trimming cut 6 bases from V and 4 bases from J; bases unmatched to any gene: 8. Germline lookup yields CDR1 LGHNT and CDR2 FRNRAP. The CDR3 DNA reads TGTGCTAGTGGAAAGGACAGGAACCTCTATGGCTACACCTTC. Its translation: CASGKDRNLYGYTF.

V gene TRBV6-5 combines with J gene TRBJ1-4; 11 nucleotides line up with TRBD1. The V gene's germline CDR1 is MNHEY and CDR2 SVGAGI. This CDR3 comprises 15 residues. J gave up 6 bases and V 7 bases, and 7 bases lay outside the gene matches. The CDR3 region has the DNA TGTGCCAGCACCAGGACAGGGGGCGCTTATGAAAAACTGTTTTTT. This codes for CASTRTGGAYEKLFF.

Here the CDR3 reads CASPGLVLGEQFF. The CDR3, as DNA: TGTGCCAGCCCCGGACTAGTTCTAGGTGAGCAGTTCTTC. The V and J genes are TRBV5-4 and TRBJ2-1, with 7 bases matching TRBD2. Germline CDR1 and CDR2: SGHNT and YYREEE (reference sequence). The trim removed 7 bases at V and 9 bases at J, leaving 10 bases unmatched. This CDR3 spans 13 amino acids.

V gene TRBV7-8 combines with J gene TRBJ2-7; 7 nucleotides match TRBD2. CDR3 size: 14 residues. Trimming took 1 base from V and 5 from J; bases not matched to a gene: 5. CDR1 SGHVS and CDR2 FQNEAQ come from the germline V gene. The CDR3 region has the DNA TGTGCCAGCAGCTTAGGGGGGAGGGGAGACGAGCAGTACTTC. Protein: CASSLGGRGDEQYF.

This chain connects TRBV5-5 to TRBJ1-6; D ambiguous. In germline, CDR1 is SGHKS, CDR2 YYEKEE (reference sequence). CDR3 length: 12 residues. V was shortened by 5 bases and J by 5 bases, with 5 bases between the two germline ends. The CDR3 DNA is TGTGCCAGCAGACGAGATAATTCACCCCTCCACTTT. This codes for CASRRDNSPLHF. Complete variable domain (other parts from reference TRBV5-5 and TRBJ1-6): DAGVTQSPTHLIKTRGQQVTLRCSPISGHKSVSWYQQVLGQGPQFIFQYYEKEERGRGNFPDRFSARQFPNYSSELNVNALLLGDSALYLCASRRDNSPLHFGNGTRLTVT.

The CDR3 bases are TGTGCCTGGAGAGACAGGGCCGAGCAGTACTTC. This codes for CAWRDRAEQYF. This rearrangement joins TRBV30 to TRBJ2-7; TRBD1 matches 7 bases. After removal of 3 bases from V and 6 bases from J, the junction contained 2 bases not matched to a gene. Germline CDR1 GTSNPN, CDR2 SVGIG (reference sequence). The CDR3 sequence is 11 residues long.

The rearrangement joins TRBV30 to TRBJ2-7; TRBD1 or TRBD2 may be the D gene (6 bases each). V was pared by 2 bases and J by 9 bases, with 17 bases between. Germline CDR1 and CDR2: GTSNPN and SVGIG (reference sequence). This CDR3 spans 13 amino acids. CDR3 protein: CAWSIQRGDGQYF. The CDR3 coding sequence is TGTGCCTGGAGTATACAGAGGGGGGATGGGCAGTACTTC.

This clone was found once. The J gene is TRBJ1-6, the V gene TRBV6-6; 11 nucleotides line up with TRBD1. The trim removed 6 bases at V and 8 bases at J, leaving 9 bases unmatched. CDR3 length equals 16 residues. The germline V gene has CDR1 MNHNY and CDR2 SVGAGI (reference sequence). The CDR3 region has the DNA TGTGCCAGCAGCTTGAGGACAGGGGGCTTAGATTCACCCCTCCACTTT. Translation gives CASSLRTGGLDSPLHF.